This T cell receptor (beta chain) was recovered during a study of technical replicates of blood from several donors. Germline CDR1 and CDR2: SNHLY and FYNNEI. V trimming: 3 bases; J trimming: 3 bases; junction bases outside the gene matches: 7. This CDR3 is 16 amino acids long. Profiling relied on immunoSEQ multiplex PCR, and the TCRdb table lists in-frame clones only, not all of them. The data contain under 100,000 clones, 94% of them singletons. The chain is built from TRBV2 and TRBJ2-1; 8 nucleotides line up with TRBD2. The material sequenced was T cells isolated from PBMCs. The TCR was taken from a human donor in good health. This CDR3 reads CASSEGTRLYYNEQFF. The CDR3 nucleotides are TGTGCCAGCAGTGAGGGGACTAGATTGTACTACAATGAGCAGTTCTTC.